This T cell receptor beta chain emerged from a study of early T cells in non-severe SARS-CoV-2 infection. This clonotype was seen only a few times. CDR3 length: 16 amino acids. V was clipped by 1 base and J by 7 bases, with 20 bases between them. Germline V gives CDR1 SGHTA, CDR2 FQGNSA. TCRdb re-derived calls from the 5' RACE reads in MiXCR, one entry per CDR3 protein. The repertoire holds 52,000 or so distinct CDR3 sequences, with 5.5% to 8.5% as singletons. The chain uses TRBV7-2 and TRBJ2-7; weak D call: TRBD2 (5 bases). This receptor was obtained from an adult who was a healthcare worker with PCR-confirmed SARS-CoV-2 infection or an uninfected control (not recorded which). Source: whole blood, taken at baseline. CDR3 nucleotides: TGTGCCAGCAGCTTAGATCTCGGGCGCCCCACGGGGGAGCAGTACTTC. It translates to CASSLDLGRPTGEQYF.